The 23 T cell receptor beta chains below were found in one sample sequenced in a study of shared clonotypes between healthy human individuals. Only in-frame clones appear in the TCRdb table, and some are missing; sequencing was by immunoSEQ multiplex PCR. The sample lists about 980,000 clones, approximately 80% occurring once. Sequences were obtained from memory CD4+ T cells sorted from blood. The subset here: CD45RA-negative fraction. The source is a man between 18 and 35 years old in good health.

The CDR3 bases are TGTGCCAGCGGCAGTTGGGGGGTAACCTACAATGAGCAGTTCTTC. Protein product: CASGSWGVTYNEQFF. V gene TRBV5-4 combines with J gene TRBJ2-1; the D gene is possibly TRBD2 (6 bases). The germline gives CDR1 SGHNT, CDR2 YYREEE (reference sequence). This CDR3 contains 15 residues. Trimming removed 7 bases at V and 2 bases at J, with 16 bases between.

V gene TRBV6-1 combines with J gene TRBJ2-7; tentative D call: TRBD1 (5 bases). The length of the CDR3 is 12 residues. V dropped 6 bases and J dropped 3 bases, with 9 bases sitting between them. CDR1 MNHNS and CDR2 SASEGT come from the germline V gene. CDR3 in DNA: TGTGCCAGCAGAGCAGGGTTCTACGAGCAGTACTTC. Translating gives CASRAGFYEQYF.

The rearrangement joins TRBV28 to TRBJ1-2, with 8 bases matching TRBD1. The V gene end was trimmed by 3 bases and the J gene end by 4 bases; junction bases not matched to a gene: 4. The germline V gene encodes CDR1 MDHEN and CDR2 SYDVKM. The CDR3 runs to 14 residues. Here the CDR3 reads CASSLSTGVYGYTF. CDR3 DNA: TGTGCCAGCAGTTTGTCGACAGGGGTCTATGGCTACACCTTC.

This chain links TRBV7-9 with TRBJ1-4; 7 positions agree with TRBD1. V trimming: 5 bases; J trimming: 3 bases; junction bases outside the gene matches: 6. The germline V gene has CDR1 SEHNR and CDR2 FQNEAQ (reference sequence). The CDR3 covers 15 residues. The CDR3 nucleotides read TGTGCCAGCAGCGCTACAGGGGCTCCTAATGAAAAACTGTTTTTT. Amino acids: CASSATGAPNEKLFF.

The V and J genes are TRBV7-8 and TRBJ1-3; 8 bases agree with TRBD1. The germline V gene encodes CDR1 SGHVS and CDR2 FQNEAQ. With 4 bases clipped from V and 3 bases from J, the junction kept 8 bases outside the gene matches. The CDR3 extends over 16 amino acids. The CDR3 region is CASSSIVQGVGNTIYF. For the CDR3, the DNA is TGTGCCAGCAGCTCAATCGTACAGGGGGTTGGAAACACCATATATTTT. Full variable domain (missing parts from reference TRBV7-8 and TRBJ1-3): GAGVSQSPRYKVAKRGQDVALRCDPISGHVSLFWYQQALGQGPEFLTYFQNEAQLDKSGLPSDRFFAERPEGSVSTLKIQRTQQEDSAVYLCASSSIVQGVGNTIYFGEGSWLTVV.

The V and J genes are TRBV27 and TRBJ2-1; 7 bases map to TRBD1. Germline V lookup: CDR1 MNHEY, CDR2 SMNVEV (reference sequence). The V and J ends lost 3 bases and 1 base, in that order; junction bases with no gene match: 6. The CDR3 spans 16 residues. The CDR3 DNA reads TGTGCCAGCAGTTTGTCGGGACAGCTGTCCTACAATGAGCAGTTCTTC. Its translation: CASSLSGQLSYNEQFF.

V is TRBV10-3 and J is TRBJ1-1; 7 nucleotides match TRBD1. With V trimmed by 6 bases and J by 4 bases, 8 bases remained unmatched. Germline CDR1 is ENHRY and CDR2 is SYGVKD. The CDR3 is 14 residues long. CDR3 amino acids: CAISDRVSSTEAFF. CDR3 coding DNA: TGTGCCATCAGCGACAGGGTGAGTAGCACTGAAGCTTTCTTT.

In DNA, the CDR3 is TGTGCCAGCAGGGCCGCGGCGGGAGGAACAGATACGCAGTATTTT. This translates into CASRAAAGGTDTQYF. V is TRBV6-1 and J is TRBJ2-3; 8 bases align to TRBD2. This CDR3 spans 15 amino acids. CDR1 and CDR2 (germline): MNHNS, SASEGT. V shed 6 bases, J shed 3 bases, and the junction held 8 bases outside the gene matches.

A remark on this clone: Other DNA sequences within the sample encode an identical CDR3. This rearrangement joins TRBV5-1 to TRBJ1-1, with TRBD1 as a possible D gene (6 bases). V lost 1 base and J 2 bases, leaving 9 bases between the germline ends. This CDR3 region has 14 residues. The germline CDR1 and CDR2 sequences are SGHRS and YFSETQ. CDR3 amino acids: CASSLTGGNTEAFF. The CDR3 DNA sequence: TGCGCCAGCAGCTTGACGGGGGGCAACACTGAAGCTTTCTTT.

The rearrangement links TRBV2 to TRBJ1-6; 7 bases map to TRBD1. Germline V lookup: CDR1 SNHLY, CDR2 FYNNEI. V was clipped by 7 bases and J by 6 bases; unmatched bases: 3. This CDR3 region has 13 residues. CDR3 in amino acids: CASKSGGNSPLHF. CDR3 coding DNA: TGTGCCAGCAAATCAGGGGGTAATTCACCCCTCCACTTT.

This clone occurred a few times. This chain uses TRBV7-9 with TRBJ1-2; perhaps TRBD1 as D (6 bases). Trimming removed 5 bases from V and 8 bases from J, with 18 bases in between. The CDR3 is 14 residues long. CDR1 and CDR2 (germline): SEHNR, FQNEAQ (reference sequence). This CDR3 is CASSPKAPGDGYTF. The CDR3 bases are TGTGCCAGCAGCCCTAAAGCCCCAGGGGACGGCTACACCTTC.

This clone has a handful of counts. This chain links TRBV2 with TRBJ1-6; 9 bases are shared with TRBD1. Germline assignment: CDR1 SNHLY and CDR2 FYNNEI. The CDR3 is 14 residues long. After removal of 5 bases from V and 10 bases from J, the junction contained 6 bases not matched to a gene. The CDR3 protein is CASSPGQGISPLHF. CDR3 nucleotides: TGTGCCAGCAGTCCGGGACAGGGTATCTCACCCCTCCACTTT.

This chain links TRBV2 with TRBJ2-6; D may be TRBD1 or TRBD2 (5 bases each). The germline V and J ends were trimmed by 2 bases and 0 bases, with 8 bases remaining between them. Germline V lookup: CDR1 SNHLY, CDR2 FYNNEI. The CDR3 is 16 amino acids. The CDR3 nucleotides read TGTGCCAGCAGTGAATTGGGGGACTCTGGGGCCAACGTCCTGACTTTC. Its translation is CASSELGDSGANVLTF.

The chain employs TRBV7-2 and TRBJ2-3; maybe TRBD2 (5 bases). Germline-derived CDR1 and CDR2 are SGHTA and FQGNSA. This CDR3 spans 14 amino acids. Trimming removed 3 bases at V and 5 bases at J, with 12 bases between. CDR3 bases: TGTGCCAGCAGCTTCGCTAGCAGTGGAGATACGCAGTATTTT. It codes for CASSFASSGDTQYF.

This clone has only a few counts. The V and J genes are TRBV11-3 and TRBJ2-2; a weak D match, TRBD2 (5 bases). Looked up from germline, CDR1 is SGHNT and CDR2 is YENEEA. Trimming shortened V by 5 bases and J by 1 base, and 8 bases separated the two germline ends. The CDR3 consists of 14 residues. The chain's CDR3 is CASSPGLNTGELFF. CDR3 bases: TGTGCCAGCAGCCCGGGGTTGAACACCGGGGAGCTGTTTTTT.

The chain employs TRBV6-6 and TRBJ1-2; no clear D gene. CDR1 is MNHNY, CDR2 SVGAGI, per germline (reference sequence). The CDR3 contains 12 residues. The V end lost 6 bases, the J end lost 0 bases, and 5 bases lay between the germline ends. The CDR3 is CASRDANYGYTF. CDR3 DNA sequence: TGTGCCAGCAGGGACGCTAACTATGGCTACACCTTC.

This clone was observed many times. The CDR3 region has the DNA TGTGCCAGTAGTATGTCGAGCCGGGGTCAGCCCCAGCATTTT. Protein product: CASSMSSRGQPQHF. The genes are TRBV19 and TRBJ1-5; D is unclear. Between the trimmed V and J ends, which lost 3 bases and 6 bases, there was a span of 12 bases. Germline values: CDR1 LNHDA, CDR2 SQIVND (reference sequence). CDR3 size: 14 residues.

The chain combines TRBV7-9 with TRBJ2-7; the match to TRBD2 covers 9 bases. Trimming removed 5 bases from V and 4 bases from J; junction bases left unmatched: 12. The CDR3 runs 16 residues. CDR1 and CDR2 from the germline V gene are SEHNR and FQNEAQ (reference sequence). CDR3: CASSPMSSGTPYEQYF. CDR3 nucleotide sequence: TGTGCCAGCAGCCCAATGTCTAGCGGGACTCCATACGAGCAGTACTTC.

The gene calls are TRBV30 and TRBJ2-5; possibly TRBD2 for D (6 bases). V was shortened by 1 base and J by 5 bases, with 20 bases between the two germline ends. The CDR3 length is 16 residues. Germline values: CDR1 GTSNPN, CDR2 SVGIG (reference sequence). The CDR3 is CAWSGHFGGVGETQYF. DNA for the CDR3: TGTGCCTGGAGTGGCCACTTCGGCGGGGTAGGGGAGACCCAGTACTTC.

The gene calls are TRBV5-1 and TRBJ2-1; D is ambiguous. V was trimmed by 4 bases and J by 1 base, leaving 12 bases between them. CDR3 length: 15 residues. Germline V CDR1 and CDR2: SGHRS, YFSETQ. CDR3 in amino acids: CASSKGERSYNEQFF. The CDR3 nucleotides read TGCGCCAGCAGCAAAGGAGAGAGGTCCTACAATGAGCAGTTCTTC.

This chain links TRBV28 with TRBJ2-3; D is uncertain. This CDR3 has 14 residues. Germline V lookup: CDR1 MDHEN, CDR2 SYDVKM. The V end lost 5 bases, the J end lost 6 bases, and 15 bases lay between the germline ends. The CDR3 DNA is TGTGCCAGCAGTAGAAGTTCCCCGAGGGATACGCAGTATTTT. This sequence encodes CASSRSSPRDTQYF.

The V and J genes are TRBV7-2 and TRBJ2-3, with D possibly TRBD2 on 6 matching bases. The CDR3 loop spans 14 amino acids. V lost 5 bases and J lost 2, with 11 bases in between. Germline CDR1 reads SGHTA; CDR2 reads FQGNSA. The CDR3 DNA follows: TGTGCCAGCAGCCCCCGACTAGTCACAGATACGCAGTATTTT. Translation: CASSPRLVTDTQYF.

The CDR3 nucleotides read TGTGCCAGCAGCTTAGGGCTCCTAGCGGGACCCTACGAGCAGTACTTC. Translation: CASSLGLLAGPYEQYF. The genes are TRBV7-2 and TRBJ2-7; 9 bases are shared with TRBD2. The CDR3 sequence is 16 residues long. Germline CDR1 is SGHTA and CDR2 is FQGNSA. The junction had 6 bases not matched to a gene; V was cut back by 1 base and J by 2 bases.